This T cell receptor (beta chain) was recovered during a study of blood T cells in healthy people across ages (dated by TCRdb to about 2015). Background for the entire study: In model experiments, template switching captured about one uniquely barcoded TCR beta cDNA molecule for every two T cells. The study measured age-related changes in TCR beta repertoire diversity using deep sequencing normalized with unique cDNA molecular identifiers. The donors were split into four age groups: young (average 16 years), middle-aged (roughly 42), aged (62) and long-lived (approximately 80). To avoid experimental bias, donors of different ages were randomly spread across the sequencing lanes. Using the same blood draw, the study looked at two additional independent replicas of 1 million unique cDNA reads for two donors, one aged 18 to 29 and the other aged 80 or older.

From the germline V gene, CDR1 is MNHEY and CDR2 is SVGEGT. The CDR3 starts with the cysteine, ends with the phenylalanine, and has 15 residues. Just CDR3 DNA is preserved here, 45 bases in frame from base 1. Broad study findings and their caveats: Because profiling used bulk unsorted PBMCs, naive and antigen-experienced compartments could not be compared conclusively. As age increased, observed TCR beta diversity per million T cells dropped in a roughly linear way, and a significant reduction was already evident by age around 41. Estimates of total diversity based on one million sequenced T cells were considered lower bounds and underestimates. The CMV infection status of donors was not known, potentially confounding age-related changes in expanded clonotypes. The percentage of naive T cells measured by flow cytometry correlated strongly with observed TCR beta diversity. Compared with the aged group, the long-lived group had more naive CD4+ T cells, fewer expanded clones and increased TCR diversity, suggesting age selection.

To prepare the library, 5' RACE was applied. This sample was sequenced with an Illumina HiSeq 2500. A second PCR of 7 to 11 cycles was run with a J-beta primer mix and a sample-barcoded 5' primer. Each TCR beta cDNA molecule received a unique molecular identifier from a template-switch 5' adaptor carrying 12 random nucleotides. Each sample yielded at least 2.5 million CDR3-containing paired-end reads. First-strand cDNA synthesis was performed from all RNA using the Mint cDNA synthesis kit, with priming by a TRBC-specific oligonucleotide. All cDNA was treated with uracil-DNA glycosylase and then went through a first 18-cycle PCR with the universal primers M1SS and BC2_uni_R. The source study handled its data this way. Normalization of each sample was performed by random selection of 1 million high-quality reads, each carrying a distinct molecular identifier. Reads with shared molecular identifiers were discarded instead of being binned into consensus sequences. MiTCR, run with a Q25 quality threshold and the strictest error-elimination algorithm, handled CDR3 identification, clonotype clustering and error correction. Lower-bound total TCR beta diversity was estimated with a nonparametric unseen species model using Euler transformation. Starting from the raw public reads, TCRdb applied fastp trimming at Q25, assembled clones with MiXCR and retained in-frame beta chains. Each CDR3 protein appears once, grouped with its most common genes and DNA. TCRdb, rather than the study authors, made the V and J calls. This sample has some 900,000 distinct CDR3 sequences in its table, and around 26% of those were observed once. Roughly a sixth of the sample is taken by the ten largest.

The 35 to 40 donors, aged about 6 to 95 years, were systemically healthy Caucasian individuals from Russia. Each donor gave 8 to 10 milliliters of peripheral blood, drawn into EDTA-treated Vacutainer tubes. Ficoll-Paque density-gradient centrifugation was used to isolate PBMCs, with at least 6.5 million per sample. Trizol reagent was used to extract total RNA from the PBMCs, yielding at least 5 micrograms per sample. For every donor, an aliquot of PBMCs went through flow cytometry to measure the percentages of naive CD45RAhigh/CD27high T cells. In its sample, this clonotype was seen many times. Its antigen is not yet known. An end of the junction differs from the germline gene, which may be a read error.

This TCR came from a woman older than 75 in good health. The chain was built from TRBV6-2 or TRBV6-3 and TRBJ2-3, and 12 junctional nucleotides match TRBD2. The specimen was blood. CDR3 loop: CASSYLAGGTDTQYF. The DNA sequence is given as TGCGCCAGCAGCTATCTAGCGGGGGGGACAGATACGCAGTATTTT.